The rows below give T cell receptor beta chains drawn from one sample of a study of blood T cell repertoires in COVID-19. This table comes from immunoSEQ multiplex PCR, and its TCRdb copy is limited to in-frame clones, with some not included. The sample shows some 180,000 clones, 82% of them seen only once. The sample taken for sequencing was PBMCs or T cells enriched from blood (not recorded which). These receptor sequences come from an older woman with acute COVID-19. CDR3s include the opening cysteine and the closing phenylalanine or tryptophan. The order of the fields is V gene, J gene, clone size, D gene, CDR3 protein, CDR3 DNA. D genes are given only for firm matches. Part of the rows lack a size; the others show once, few, many or a class for expanded clones.

>TRBV6-1|TRBJ2-3|.|.
CASSEIFGAGRDTQYF
TGTGCCAGCAGTGAAATTTTTGGGGCAGGGCGGGATACGCAGTATTTT
>TRBV6-5|TRBJ2-7|.|TRBD1
CASSGQGDEQYF
TGTGCCAGCAGCGGACAGGGGGACGAGCAGTACTTC
>TRBV18|TRBJ1-1|.|.
CASSPRSSTEAFF
TGTGCCAGCTCACCGAGATCGAGCACTGAAGCTTTCTTT
>TRBV19|TRBJ1-6|.|.
CASSRQHQNNSPLHF
TGTGCCAGTAGTCGACAACACCAGAATAATTCACCCCTCCACTTT
>TRBV19|TRBJ1-2|.|.
CASSTGYGYTF
TGTGCCAGTAGTACCGGGTATGGCTACACCTTC
>TRBV3-1/TRBV3-2|TRBJ2-1|.|TRBD2
CASSQDTRPAGGRGAYNEQFF
TGTGCCAGCAGCCAAGATACCCGCCCAGCGGGGGGCCGTGGGGCCTACAATGAGCAGTTCTTC
>TRBV5-1|TRBJ1-1|once|.
CASRRFNTEAFF
TGCGCCAGCAGGAGGTTCAACACTGAAGCTTTCTTT
>TRBV5-5|TRBJ1-2|.|TRBD1
CASSWDRALQGYTF
TGTGCCAGCAGCTGGGACAGGGCCCTTCAGGGCTACACCTTC
>TRBV19|TRBJ1-3|.|.
CASSPTGHSGNTIYF
TGTGCCAGTAGCCCAACGGGACATTCTGGAAACACCATATATTTT
>TRBV27|TRBJ2-1|once|.
CASSFSGTVINEQFF
TGTGCCAGCAGTTTTAGCGGGACAGTAATTAATGAGCAGTTCTTC
>TRBV30|TRBJ2-7|.|.
CAWSPRYEQYF
TGTGCCTGGAGTCCCCGCTACGAGCAGTACTTC
>TRBV21-1|TRBJ2-7|once|.
CASSNSSGTSGTPSYEQYF
TGTGCCAGCAGCAATTCTTCCGGGACTAGCGGCACGCCCTCCTACGAGCAGTACTTC
>TRBV19|TRBJ2-3|once|TRBD1
CASSIGDRGLKADTQYF
TGTGCCAGTAGTATAGGGGACAGGGGGCTTAAGGCAGATACGCAGTATTTT
>TRBV18|TRBJ1-3|.|.
CASSPREAQGNTIYF
TGTGCCAGCTCCCCGAGGGAGGCCCAAGGGAACACCATATATTTT
>TRBV18|TRBJ1-3|.|.
CASSPPVQGAGNTIYF
TGTGCCAGCTCACCACCGGTACAGGGCGCTGGAAACACCATATATTTT
>TRBV6-6|TRBJ1-5|.|.
CATMGTEPQHF
TGTGCCACCATGGGGACTGAGCCCCAGCATTTT
>TRBV6-2/TRBV6-3|TRBJ2-3|.|TRBD2
CASSYPAASGGATDTQYF
TGTGCCAGCAGTTACCCCGCCGCTAGCGGGGGGGCAACAGATACGCAGTATTTT
>TRBV6-5|TRBJ1-2|.|TRBD1
CASSYKSQGAWYGYTF
TGTGCCAGCAGTTACAAGTCACAGGGGGCCTGGTATGGCTACACCTTC
>TRBV27|TRBJ1-5|.|TRBD1
CASRPGTGLYSNQPQHF
TGTGCCAGCAGACCCGGGACAGGGCTTTATAGCAATCAGCCCCAGCATTTT
>TRBV5-1|TRBJ1-5|few|.
CASSPLPGAGGNQPQHF
TGCGCCAGCAGCCCCCTCCCCGGGGCAGGGGGCAATCAGCCCCAGCATTTT
>TRBV9|TRBJ1-2|.|.
CASSAARGSEFGYTF
TGTGCCAGCAGCGCCGCCAGGGGCAGCGAGTTTGGCTACACCTTC
>TRBV27|TRBJ2-5|few|.
CASSLVSPGIGETQYF
TGTGCCAGCAGTTTAGTCTCGCCGGGGATAGGCGAGACCCAGTACTTC